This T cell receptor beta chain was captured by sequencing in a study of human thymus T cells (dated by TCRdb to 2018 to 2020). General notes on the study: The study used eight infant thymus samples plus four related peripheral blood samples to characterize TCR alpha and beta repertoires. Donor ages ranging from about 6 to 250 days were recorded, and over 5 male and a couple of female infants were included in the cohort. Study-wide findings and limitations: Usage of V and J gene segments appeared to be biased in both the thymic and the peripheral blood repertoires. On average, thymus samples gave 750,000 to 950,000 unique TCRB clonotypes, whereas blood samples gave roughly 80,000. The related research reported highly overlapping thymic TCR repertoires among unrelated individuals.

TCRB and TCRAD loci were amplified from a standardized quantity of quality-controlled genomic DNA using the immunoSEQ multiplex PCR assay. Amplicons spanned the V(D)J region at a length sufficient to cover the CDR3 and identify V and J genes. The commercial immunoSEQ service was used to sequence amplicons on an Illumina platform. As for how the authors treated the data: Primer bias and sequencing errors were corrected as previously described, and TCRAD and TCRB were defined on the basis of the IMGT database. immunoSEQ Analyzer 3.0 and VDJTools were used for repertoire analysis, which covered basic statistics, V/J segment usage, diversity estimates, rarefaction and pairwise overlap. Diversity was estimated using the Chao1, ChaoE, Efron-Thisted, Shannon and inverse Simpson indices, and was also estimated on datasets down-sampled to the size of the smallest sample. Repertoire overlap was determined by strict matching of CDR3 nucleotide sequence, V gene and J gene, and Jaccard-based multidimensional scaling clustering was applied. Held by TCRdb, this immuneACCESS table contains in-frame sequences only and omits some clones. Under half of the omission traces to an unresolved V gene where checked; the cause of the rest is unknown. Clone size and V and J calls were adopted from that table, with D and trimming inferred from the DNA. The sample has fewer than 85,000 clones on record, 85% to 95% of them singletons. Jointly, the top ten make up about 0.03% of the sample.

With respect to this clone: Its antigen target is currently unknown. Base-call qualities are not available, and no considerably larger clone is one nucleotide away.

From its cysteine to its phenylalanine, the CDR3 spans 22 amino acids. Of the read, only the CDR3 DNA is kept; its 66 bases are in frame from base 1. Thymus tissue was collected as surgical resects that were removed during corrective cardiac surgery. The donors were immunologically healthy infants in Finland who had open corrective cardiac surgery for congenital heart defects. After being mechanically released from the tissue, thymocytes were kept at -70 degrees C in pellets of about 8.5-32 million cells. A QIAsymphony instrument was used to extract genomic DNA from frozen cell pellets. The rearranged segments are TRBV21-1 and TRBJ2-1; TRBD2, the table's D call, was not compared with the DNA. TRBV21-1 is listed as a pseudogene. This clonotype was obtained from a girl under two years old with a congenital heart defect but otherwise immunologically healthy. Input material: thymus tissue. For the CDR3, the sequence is CASSKALLSGTALAGSYNEQFF. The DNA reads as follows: TGTGCCAGCAGCAAAGCCCTCTTATCCGGGACAGCACTAGCGGGATCCTACAATGAGCAGTTCTTC.